A single sample gave rise to the 24 T cell receptor beta chains below, sequenced in a study of T cell responses to AZD1222 COVID-19 vaccine. The protocol was immunoSEQ multiplex PCR, while the TCRdb copy is restricted to in-frame clones and leaves out a portion. This repertoire shows around 140,000 clones, 91% found once; its top ten account for around 6.9%. Sequences were derived from peripheral blood, sampled 28 days after the second dose of the MenACWY control vaccine. These receptors all stem from an adult who received the MenACWY meningococcal vaccine as a control.

The chain recombines TRBV2 with TRBJ2-1, with no clear D. Trimming left V 11 bases short and J 2 bases short, with 16 bases between. CDR1 SNHLY and CDR2 FYNNEI come from the germline V gene. CDR3 length equals 14 residues. For the CDR3, the DNA is TGTGCCGGCCAACCGACTTATACCTACAATGAGCAGTTCTTC. Translated, it gives CAGQPTYTYNEQFF.

The genes are TRBV19 and TRBJ2-7; TRBD2 matches 7 bases. The trim removed 8 bases at V and 7 bases at J, leaving 11 bases unmatched. Germline V gives CDR1 LNHDA, CDR2 SQIVND (reference sequence). This CDR3 region has 13 residues. The CDR3 DNA is TGTGCCAGTGGGGGGGAGTGGAACCGGGAGCAGTACTTC. It specifies CASGGEWNREQYF.

The J gene is TRBJ1-1, the V gene TRBV16; D call uncertain. The CDR3 contains 14 residues. The ends were cut back, 0 bases at V and 4 bases at J, with 9 bases in the middle. Germline CDR1 and CDR2: KGHSY and FQNENV. CDR3 residues: CASSQSTKGTEAFF. Here the CDR3 DNA reads TGTGCCAGCAGCCAATCTACTAAGGGCACTGAAGCTTTCTTT.

The chain carries TRBV10-3 and TRBJ2-3; 10 bases are a match to TRBD1. The germline CDR1 and CDR2 sequences are ENHRY and SYGVKD. The CDR3 consists of 16 residues. The V segment lost 4 bases and the J segment 2 bases; nucleotides outside the gene matches: 6. The CDR3 DNA is TGTGCCATCAGTGGATCCGGGACAGGGGTCACAGATACGCAGTATTTT. Encoded protein: CAISGSGTGVTDTQYF.

This chain uses TRBV18 with TRBJ2-7; D remains unclear. V lost 3 bases and J 2 bases, leaving 11 bases between the germline ends. Germline V gene lookup returns CDR1 KGHSH and CDR2 LQKENI. The CDR3 sequence is 14 residues long. This CDR3 reads CASSPPGLTYEQYF. CDR3 DNA: TGTGCCAGCTCACCCCCGGGCCTTACCTACGAGCAGTACTTC.

This chain joins TRBV28 and TRBJ1-4, with 8 bases lining up with TRBD1. After removal of 5 bases from V and 5 bases from J, the junction contained 10 bases not matched to a gene. Looked up from germline, CDR1 is MDHEN and CDR2 is SYDVKM. The CDR3 contains 16 residues. The CDR3: CASSPETGAQNEKLFF. The DNA of the CDR3 is TGTGCCAGCAGTCCCGAGACAGGGGCCCAAAATGAAAAACTGTTTTTT.

The rearrangement uses TRBV27 and TRBJ2-6, with TRBD2 matching over 8 bases. The CDR3 has 18 residues. Germline V CDR1 and CDR2: MNHEY, SMNVEV (reference sequence). Losses at the gene ends were 2 bases for V and 5 bases for J; bases not matched to a gene: 11. This CDR3 reads CASSLTGGDMLWANVLTF. DNA of the CDR3: TGTGCCAGCAGTTTAACGGGAGGGGATATGCTCTGGGCCAACGTCCTGACTTTC.

The chain is built from TRBV3-1 (or the pseudogene TRBV3-2) and TRBJ1-6, with unresolved D. This CDR3 comprises 14 residues. Germline-derived CDR1 and CDR2 are LGHDT and YNNKEL (reference sequence). V shed 7 bases and J shed 1 base, with 8 bases lying between them. For the CDR3, the DNA is TGTGCCAGCAATCCAGGATCCTATAATTCACCCCTCCACTTT. Protein product: CASNPGSYNSPLHF.

The gene calls are TRBV14 and TRBJ2-6; D is unresolved. This CDR3 spans 15 amino acids. Germline V gives CDR1 SGHDN, CDR2 FVKESK. Trimming removed 1 base at V and 4 bases at J, with 8 bases between. DNA for the CDR3: TGTGCCAGCAGCCAAGGGGCTTCGGGGGCCAACGTCCTGACTTTC. Its translation is CASSQGASGANVLTF.

The genes are TRBV2 and TRBJ2-2; D perhaps matches TRBD2 (5 bases). V lost 4 bases and J lost 7, with 19 bases in between. Germline assignment: CDR1 SNHLY and CDR2 FYNNEI. The CDR3 contains 16 residues. Here the CDR3 reads CASSGGALSGRGELFF. The CDR3 DNA follows: TGTGCCAGCAGTGGGGGAGCGCTCTCGGGTCGCGGGGAGCTGTTTTTT.

V and J are TRBV24-1 and TRBJ2-1; D gene unclear. The CDR3 totals 12 residues. The germline V gene has CDR1 KGHDR and CDR2 SFDVKD. V lost 7 bases and J 4 bases, leaving 7 bases between the germline ends. The CDR3 sequence: CATRGSYNEQFF. The CDR3 nucleotides read TGTGCCACCAGGGGGTCGTACAATGAGCAGTTCTTC.

This clone was found once. V usage is TRBV5-1 and J usage is TRBJ1-6, with TRBD1 matching 11 bases. The length of the CDR3 is 15 residues. The V gene's germline CDR1 is SGHRS and CDR2 YFSETQ. The V segment lost 4 bases and the J segment 7 bases; nucleotides outside the gene matches: 4. Written as DNA, the CDR3 is TGCGCCAGCAGCACCGGGACAGGGGGAAATTCACCCCTCCACTTT. Translated: CASSTGTGGNSPLHF.

The rearrangement links TRBV10-3 to TRBJ1-4, with D unresolved. With 0 bases removed from V and 8 bases from J, the gap between germline ends came to 7 bases. Germline CDR1 ENHRY, CDR2 SYGVKD. The CDR3 is made up of 13 amino acids. The CDR3 spells CAISESTREKLFF. CDR3 DNA: TGTGCCATCAGTGAGTCGACAAGGGAAAAACTGTTTTTT.

The rearrangement joins TRBV28 to TRBJ1-6; a possible D gene is TRBD1 (5 bases). V lost 11 bases, J lost 7 bases, and 15 bases lay in between. The length of the CDR3 is 13 residues. Germline V gives CDR1 MDHEN, CDR2 SYDVKM. CDR3 sequence (DNA): TGTGCCGGCTCTCCCAGGGTGAATTCACCCCTCCACTTT. Residues: CAGSPRVNSPLHF.

J is TRBJ2-3 and V is TRBV21-1. TRBV21-1 corresponds to a pseudogene. This CDR3 has 15 amino acids. CDR3 residues: CASSKGDENTDTQYF. As DNA, the CDR3 is TGTGCCAGCAGCAAAGGGGACGAGAACACAGATACGCAGTATTTT.

This sequence joins TRBV27 and TRBJ2-6; D is unresolved. Germline V gene lookup returns CDR1 MNHEY and CDR2 SMNVEV (reference sequence). The length of the CDR3 is 14 residues. V was shortened by 6 bases and J by 0 bases, with 6 bases between the two germline ends. As DNA, the CDR3 is TGTGCCAGCAGAAGGGACTCTGGGGCCAACGTCCTGACTTTC. It codes for CASRRDSGANVLTF.

The chain carries TRBV25-1 and TRBJ2-2; possible D gene TRBD1, 5 bases. CDR1 and CDR2 from the germline V gene are MGHDK and SYGVNS. CDR3 length: 15 residues. Trimming removed 1 base at V and 2 bases at J, with 8 bases between. CDR3 protein: CASSESGKNTGELFF. The CDR3 DNA reads as TGTGCCAGCAGTGAATCAGGGAAAAACACCGGGGAGCTGTTTTTT.

The rearrangement links TRBV3-1 (or the pseudogene TRBV3-2) to TRBJ1-2; D unclear. This CDR3 is 17 amino acids long. Germline-derived CDR1 and CDR2 are LGHDT and YNNKEL (reference sequence). The V gene lost 6 bases and the J gene lost 0 bases, with 20 bases spanning the gap. The CDR3 coding sequence is TGTGCCAGCAGTCGAACTACAGCTACCCTGGCTAACTATGGCTACACCTTC. It yields the protein CASSRTTATLANYGYTF.

The chain joins TRBV7-9 to TRBJ1-4, with D tentatively TRBD1 (5 bases). V was trimmed by 5 bases and J by 6 bases, leaving 13 bases between them. CDR1 is SEHNR, CDR2 FQNEAQ, per germline (reference sequence). The CDR3 totals 14 residues. Written as DNA, the CDR3 is TGTGCCAGCAGCATCATCGTGGGGGATGAAAAACTGTTTTTT. Residues: CASSIIVGDEKLFF.

The chain couples TRBV28 to TRBJ2-6, with TRBD2 as a possible D gene (5 bases). The CDR3 consists of 18 residues. Germline CDR1 is MDHEN and CDR2 is SYDVKM. The germline V and J ends were trimmed by 5 bases and 4 bases, with 21 bases remaining between them. The CDR3 sequence is CASSVYEGRTQGANVLTF. The DNA for the CDR3 is TGTGCCAGCAGTGTCTATGAGGGCCGAACGCAAGGGGCCAACGTCCTGACTTTC.

The rearrangement joins TRBV28 to TRBJ1-1; tentatively, D is TRBD1 (5 bases). Looked up from germline, CDR1 is MDHEN and CDR2 is SYDVKM. CDR3 length: 12 amino acids. V was pared by 4 bases and J by 7 bases, with 10 bases between. DNA of the CDR3: TGTGCCAGCAGTTCTCGACAGAGTGAAGCTTTCTTT. Translated, it gives CASSSRQSEAFF.

This sequence joins TRBV4-3 and TRBJ1-5; D unclear. This CDR3 region has 14 residues. Germline V gene lookup returns CDR1 LGHNA and CDR2 YSLEER. Trimming shortened V by 0 bases and J by 7 bases, and 10 bases separated the two germline ends. The CDR3 DNA reads TGCGCCAGCAGCCAAGAATGGGGTTTACAGCCCCAGCATTTT. Amino acids: CASSQEWGLQPQHF.

The chain links TRBV19 to TRBJ2-2, with D maybe TRBD1 (5 bases). V shed 6 bases and J shed 1 base, with 15 bases lying between them. The CDR3 is 16 residues long. Germline lookup yields CDR1 LNHDA and CDR2 SQIVND (reference sequence). The CDR3 sequence is CASRDDSNKNTGELFF. Written as DNA, the CDR3 is TGTGCCAGTAGGGATGACAGTAATAAGAACACCGGGGAGCTGTTTTTT. The full variable domain, with the rest looked up from reference TRBV19 and TRBJ2-2, is DGGITQSPKYLFRKEGQNVTLSCEQNLNHDAMYWYRQDPGQGLRLIYYSQIVNDFQKGDIAEGYSVSREKKESFPLTVTSAQKNPTAFYLCASRDDSNKNTGELFFGEGSRLTVL.

The sample holds a few counts of this clone. This sequence joins TRBV27 and TRBJ1-5; possible D gene TRBD1, 5 bases. Germline V CDR1 and CDR2: MNHEY, SMNVEV (reference sequence). The CDR3 is 16 amino acids. Trimming removed 4 bases from V and 4 bases from J, with 17 bases in between. Here the CDR3 reads CASSSGGQGGNQPQHF. CDR3 DNA: TGTGCCAGCAGTTCGGGAGGCCAGGGTGGGAATCAGCCCCAGCATTTT.